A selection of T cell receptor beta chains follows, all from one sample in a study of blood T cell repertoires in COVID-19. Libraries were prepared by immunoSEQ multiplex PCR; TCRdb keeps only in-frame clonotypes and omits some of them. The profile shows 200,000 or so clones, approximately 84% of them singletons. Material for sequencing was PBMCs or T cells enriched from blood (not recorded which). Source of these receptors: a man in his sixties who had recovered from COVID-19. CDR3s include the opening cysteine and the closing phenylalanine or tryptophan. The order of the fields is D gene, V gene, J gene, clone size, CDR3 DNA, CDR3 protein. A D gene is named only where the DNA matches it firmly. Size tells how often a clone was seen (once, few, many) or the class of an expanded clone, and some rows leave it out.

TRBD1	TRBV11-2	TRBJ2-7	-	TGTGCCAGCAGCCACTTCGGGGACAGCTCCTACGAGCAGTACTTC	CASSHFGDSSYEQYF
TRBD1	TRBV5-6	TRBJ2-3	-	TGTGCCAGCAGCTTCCCGGGACAGGGCACAGATACGCAGTATTTT	CASSFPGQGTDTQYF
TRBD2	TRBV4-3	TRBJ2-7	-	TGCGCCAGCAGCCCCGGAGCCCAACTAGCGGAGACCTACGAGCAGTACTTC	CASSPGAQLAETYEQYF
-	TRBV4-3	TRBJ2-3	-	TGCGCCAGCAGCCAAGCGTGGGGAGGAGATACGCAGTATTTT	CASSQAWGGDTQYF
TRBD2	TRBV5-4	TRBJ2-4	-	TGTGCCAGCAGCCCGGGGGGGGATTTAGCCAAAAACATTCAGTACTTC	CASSPGGDLAKNIQYF
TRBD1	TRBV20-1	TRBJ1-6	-	TGCAGTGCTACTGACAGGGGGCGTAATTCACCCCTCCACTTT	CSATDRGRNSPLHF
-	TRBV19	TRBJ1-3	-	TGTGCCAGTACCACATCCAGGGTTTCGGGAAACACCATATATTTT	CASTTSRVSGNTIYF
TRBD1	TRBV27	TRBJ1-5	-	TGTGCCAGCAGTCCGCGACAGGGTCGGCCCCAGCATTTT	CASSPRQGRPQHF
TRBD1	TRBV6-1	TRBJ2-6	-	TGTGCCAGCAGTGAAACCTCGGACAGGCGGCGTAAGTCTGGGGCCAACGTCCTGACTTTC	CASSETSDRRRKSGANVLTF
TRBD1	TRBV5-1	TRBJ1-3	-	TGCGCCAGCAGCTTGGGGGACAGCCCATACTCTGGAAACACCATATATTTT	CASSLGDSPYSGNTIYF
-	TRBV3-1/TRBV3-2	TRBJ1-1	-	TGTGCCAGCAGCCTTACGGGGTACACTGAAGCTTTCTTT	CASSLTGYTEAFF
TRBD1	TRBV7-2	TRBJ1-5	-	TGTGCCAGCAGCTTTTTTATCCGGGACAGGCTAGTGCCCCAGCATTTT	CASSFFIRDRLVPQHF
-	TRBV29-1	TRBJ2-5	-	TGCAGCGTTGAAGATCGAGAGACCCAGTACTTC	CSVEDRETQYF
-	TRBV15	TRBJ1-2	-	TGTGCCACCAGCAGAGAGATAGACTATGGCTACACCTTC	CATSREIDYGYTF
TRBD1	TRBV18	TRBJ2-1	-	TGTGCCAGCTCATCAACAGGGGATGAGCAGTTCTTC	CASSSTGDEQFF
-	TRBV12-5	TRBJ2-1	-	TGTGCTAGTGGTTTGGTATACGGGGGGCGGGGTTACAATGAGCAGTTCTTC	CASGLVYGGRGYNEQFF
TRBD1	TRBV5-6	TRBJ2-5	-	TGTGCCAGTACCCAAACAGGGGTAGGGAAGACCCAGTACTTC	CASTQTGVGKTQYF
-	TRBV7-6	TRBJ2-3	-	TGTGCCAGCAGCTTATTAGCGGCAGGGGGTAGTACAGATACGCAGTATTTT	CASSLLAAGGSTDTQYF
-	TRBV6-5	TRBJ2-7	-	TGTGCCAGCAGTAGACCGGGATACCAAGAAGAGCAGTACTTC	CASSRPGYQEEQYF
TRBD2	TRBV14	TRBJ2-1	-	TGTGCCAGCAGCCAAGATATTGGGAGGGGAGGCGAGCAGTTCTTC	CASSQDIGRGGEQFF
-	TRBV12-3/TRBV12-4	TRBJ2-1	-	TGTGCCAGCACCCAACTACCGGGACAATCTCCGTTCTTC	CASTQLPGQSPFF
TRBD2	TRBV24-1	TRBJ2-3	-	TGTGCCACCAGTGATACTACCGGGACTACTCGCCCAGATACGCAGTATTTT	CATSDTTGTTRPDTQYF
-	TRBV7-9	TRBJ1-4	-	TGTGCCAGCAGCTCCCCCCAAAGGAGCGATGAAAAACTGTTTTTT	CASSSPQRSDEKLFF
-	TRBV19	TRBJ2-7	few	TGTGCCAGTAGTATGCAGCGCTCCTCCTACGAGCAGTACTTC	CASSMQRSSYEQYF
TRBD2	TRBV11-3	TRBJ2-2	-	TGTGCCAGCAGCGTCCAGCGGGGCGGCACCGGGGAGCTGTTTTTT	CASSVQRGGTGELFF
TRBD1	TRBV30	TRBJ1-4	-	TGTGCCTGGAGTGGGGACAGGGGTGGGGAAAAACTGTTTTTT	CAWSGDRGGEKLFF